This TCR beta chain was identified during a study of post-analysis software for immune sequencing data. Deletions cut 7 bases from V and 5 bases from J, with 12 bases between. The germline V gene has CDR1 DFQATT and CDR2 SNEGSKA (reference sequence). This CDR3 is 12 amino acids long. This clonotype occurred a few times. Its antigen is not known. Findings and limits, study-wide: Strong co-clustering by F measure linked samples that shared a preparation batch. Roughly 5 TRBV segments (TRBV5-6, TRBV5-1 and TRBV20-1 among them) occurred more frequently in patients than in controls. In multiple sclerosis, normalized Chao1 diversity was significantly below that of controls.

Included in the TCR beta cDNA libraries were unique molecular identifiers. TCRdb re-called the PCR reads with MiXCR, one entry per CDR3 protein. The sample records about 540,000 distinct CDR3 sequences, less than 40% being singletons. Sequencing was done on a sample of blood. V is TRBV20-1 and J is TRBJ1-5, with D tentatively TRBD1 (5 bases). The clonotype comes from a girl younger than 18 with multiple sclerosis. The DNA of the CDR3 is TGCAGTGTCATGACGGGGGATCAGCCCCAGCATTTT. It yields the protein CSVMTGDQPQHF.